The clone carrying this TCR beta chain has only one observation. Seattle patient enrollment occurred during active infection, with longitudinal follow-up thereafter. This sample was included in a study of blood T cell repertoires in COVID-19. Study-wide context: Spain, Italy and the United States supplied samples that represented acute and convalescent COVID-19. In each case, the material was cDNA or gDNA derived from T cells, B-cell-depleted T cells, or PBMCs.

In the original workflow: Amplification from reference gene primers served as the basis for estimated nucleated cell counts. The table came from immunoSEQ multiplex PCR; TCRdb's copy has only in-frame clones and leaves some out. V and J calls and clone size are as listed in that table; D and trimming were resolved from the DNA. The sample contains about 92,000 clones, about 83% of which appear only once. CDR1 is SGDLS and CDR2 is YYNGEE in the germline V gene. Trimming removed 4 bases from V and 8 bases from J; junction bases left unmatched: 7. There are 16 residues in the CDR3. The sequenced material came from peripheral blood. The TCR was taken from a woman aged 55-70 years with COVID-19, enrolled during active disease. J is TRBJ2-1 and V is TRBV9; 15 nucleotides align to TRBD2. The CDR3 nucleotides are TGTGCCAGCAGCCTTCGGACTAGCGGGGGGGCGGATGAGCAGTTCTTC. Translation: CASSLRTSGGADEQFF.